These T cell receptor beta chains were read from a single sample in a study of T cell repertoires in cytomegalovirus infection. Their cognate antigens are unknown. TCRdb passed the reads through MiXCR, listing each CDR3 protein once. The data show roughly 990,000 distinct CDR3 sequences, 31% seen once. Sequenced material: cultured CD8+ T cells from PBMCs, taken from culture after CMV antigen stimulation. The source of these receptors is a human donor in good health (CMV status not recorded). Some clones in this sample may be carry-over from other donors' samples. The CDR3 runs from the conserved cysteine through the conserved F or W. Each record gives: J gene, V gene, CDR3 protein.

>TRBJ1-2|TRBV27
CASGPGFEGGGGYTF
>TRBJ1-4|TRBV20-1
CSATGQGENEKLFF
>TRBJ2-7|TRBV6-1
CASTLLDNSYEQYF
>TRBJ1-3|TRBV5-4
CASSLAGRETGNTIYF
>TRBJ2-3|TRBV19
CASSLQGMDTQYF
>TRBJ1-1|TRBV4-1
CASSQVGRGLGTEAFF
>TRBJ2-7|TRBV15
CATSRVRDEGYEQYF
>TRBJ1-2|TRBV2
CASWTVAYGYTF
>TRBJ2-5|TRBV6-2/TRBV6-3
CASSTPGWGQETQYF
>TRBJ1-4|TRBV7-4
CASSSTGTSNEKLFF
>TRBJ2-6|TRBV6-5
CASSVDGHSVNVLTF
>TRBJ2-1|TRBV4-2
CASSQERGQDSSPFF
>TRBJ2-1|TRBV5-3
CASSLFPSGGPGSWSSCNEQFF
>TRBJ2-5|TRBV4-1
CASSQEGAWETQYF
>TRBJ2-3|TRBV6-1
CASSARAGTSVTDTQYF
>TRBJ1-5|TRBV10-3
CAISGEGSVNQPQHF
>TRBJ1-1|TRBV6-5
CASRPRGLDTEAFF
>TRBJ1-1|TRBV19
CASSIIVGTEAFF
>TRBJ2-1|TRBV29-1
CSWWLYNEQFF
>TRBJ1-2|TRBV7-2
CASSLARQGAFRGYTF
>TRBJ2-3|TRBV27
CASSFFGGRNTDTQYF
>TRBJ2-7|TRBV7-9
CASSPLAGATSYEQYF
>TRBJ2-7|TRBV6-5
CASSYRGQNPYEQYF
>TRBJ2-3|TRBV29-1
CSVGRLAGFKKLGTQYF
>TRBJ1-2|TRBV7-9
CASSLVKGEIDGYTF
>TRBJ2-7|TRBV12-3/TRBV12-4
CASRQTGGLSYEQYF
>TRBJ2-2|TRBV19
CASSIDTGGSGELFF
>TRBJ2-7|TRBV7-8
CASSLGGPFSYEQYF
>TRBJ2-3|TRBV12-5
CASGLDRRTDTQYF
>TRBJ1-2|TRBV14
CASSQGHLGYGYTF
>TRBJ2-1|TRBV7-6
CASSRLAGGIYNEQFF
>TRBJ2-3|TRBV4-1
CASSQEKTDTQYF
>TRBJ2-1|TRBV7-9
CASSQDRLSYNEQFF
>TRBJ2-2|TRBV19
CASSTDRDRENTGELFF
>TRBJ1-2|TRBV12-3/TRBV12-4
CASSQTPGNGYTF
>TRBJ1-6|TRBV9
CASSIVSNSPLHF
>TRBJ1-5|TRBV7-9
CASSLLDSNVGNQPQHF
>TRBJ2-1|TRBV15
CATSRSGTPYNEQFF
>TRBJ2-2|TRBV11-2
CASSPMSGGTGELFF
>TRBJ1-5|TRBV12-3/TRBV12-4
CASTATSNQPQHF
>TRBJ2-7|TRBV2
CASSGDTTYEQYF
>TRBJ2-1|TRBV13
CASSPLAFSYNEQFF
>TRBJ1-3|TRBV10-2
CASSIQGPVGNTIYF
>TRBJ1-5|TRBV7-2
CASSLEGRFSNQPQHF
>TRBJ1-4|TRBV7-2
CASSLVSQGNEKLFF
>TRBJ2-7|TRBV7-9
CASSLPDRIYEQYF
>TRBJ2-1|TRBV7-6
CASSLSGGRLNEQFF
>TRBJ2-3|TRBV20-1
CSALAGGRADTQYF
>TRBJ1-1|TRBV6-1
CASSGPLVGTYGTEAFF